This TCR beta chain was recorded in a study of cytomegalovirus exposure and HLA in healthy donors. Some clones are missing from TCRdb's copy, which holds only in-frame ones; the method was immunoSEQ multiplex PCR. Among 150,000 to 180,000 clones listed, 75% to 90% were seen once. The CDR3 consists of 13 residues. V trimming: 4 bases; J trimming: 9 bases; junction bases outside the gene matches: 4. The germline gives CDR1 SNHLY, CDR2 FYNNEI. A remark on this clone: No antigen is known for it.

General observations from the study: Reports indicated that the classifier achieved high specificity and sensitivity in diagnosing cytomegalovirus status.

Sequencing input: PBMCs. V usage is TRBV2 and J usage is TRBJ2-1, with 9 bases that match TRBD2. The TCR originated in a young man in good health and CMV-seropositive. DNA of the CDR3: TGTGCCAGCAGTGCCATAGCGGGAGTTGAGCAGTTCTTC. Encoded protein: CASSAIAGVEQFF. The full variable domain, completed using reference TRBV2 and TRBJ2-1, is EPEVTQTPSHQVTQMGQEVILRCVPISNHLYFYWYRQILGQKVEFLVSFYNNEISEKSEIFDDQFSVERPDGSNFTLKIRSTKLEDSAMYFCASSAIAGVEQFFGPGTRLTVL.